The subject of this entry is one T cell receptor beta chain. Its antigen is still unknown. It is unclear where the CDR3 begins or ends on the DNA, so no DNA is shown, and the CDR3 is as TCRdb lists it. The authors sequenced patients whose flow cytometry had shown CD8+CD57+ cell expansion. With no exception, the patients had severe acquired aplastic anemia. Genomic DNA was employed as the template in profiling TCR beta VDJ and CDR3. MiXCR, applied by TCRdb to the reads, yields one record per CDR3 protein. The sample carries 150,000 to 200,000 distinct CDR3 sequences, about 60% recorded once. This specimen comes from a study of CD8+CD57+ T cells in acquired aplastic anemia. Study information: Mean DNA quantity obtained from sorted CD4+ and CD8+ cells was about 3 ug. Study-level points and caveats: Patient and control CD8+ Simpson's diversity was not significantly different. Patients had twenty-nine CD8+ CDR3 sequences in common with controls (the shared set).

Ends included, the CDR3 has 12 residues. Germline CDR1 and CDR2: SNHLY and FYNNEI. Specimen: sorted CD4+, CD8+, or CD8+CD57+ T cells (not recorded which) from PBMCs. The genes are TRBV2 and TRBJ1-6; the listed D gene, TRBD1, was not tested against the DNA. The clonotype comes from a human donor with aplastic anemia. CDR3 region: CASSEFGQGNVF.